This is a list of T cell receptor beta chains from one sample in a study of blood T cell repertoires in COVID-19. Profiling relied on immunoSEQ multiplex PCR, and the TCRdb table lists in-frame clones only, not all of them. The sample holds about 240,000 clones; around 83% are singletons and the top ten take approximately 8.4%. The specimen was peripheral blood. The receptor source for this set is a woman of 80 years or more with COVID-19, enrolled during active disease. The CDR3 runs from the conserved cysteine through the conserved F or W. Fields, in order: J gene, V gene, clone size, D gene, CDR3 DNA, CDR3 protein. The D gene is left open where the match is weak. Rows may omit the clone size; those that give it use once, few, many or a size class.

J: TRBJ2-1
V: TRBV11-2
size: -
D: -
DNA: TGTGCCAGCAGCCGTTTGAGCTCCTACAATGAGCAGTTCTTC
CDR3: CASSRLSSYNEQFF

J: TRBJ2-6
V: TRBV3-1/TRBV3-2
size: -
D: -
DNA: TGTGCCAGCAGCCGGCCCGATGGGGCCAACGTCCTGACTTTC
CDR3: CASSRPDGANVLTF

J: TRBJ2-1
V: TRBV18
size: -
D: TRBD2
DNA: TGTGCCAGCTCACGGTCGGCGGGAGCCGACAATGAGCAGTTCTTC
CDR3: CASSRSAGADNEQFF

J: TRBJ2-1
V: TRBV19
size: -
D: -
DNA: TGTGCCAGTAGTCTCGGGTGGAACAATGAGCAGTTCTTC
CDR3: CASSLGWNNEQFF

J: TRBJ1-1
V: TRBV19
size: -
D: -
DNA: TGTGCCAGTAGTATAGATTCCAGGGTGGCAGCTTTCTTT
CDR3: CASSIDSRVAAFF

J: TRBJ2-7
V: TRBV7-2
size: -
D: TRBD1
DNA: TGTGCCAGCAGCCCTGCCGGGACAGGGCCCTACGAGCAGTACTTC
CDR3: CASSPAGTGPYEQYF

J: TRBJ1-5
V: TRBV27
size: -
D: -
DNA: TGTGCCAGCAGTTTAAAGGGGACACCTGGGGGTCAGCCCCAGCATTTT
CDR3: CASSLKGTPGGQPQHF

J: TRBJ1-5
V: TRBV2
size: -
D: TRBD1
DNA: TGTGCCAGCAGGGGGGACAGGGTTCAGCCCCAGCATTTT
CDR3: CASRGDRVQPQHF

J: TRBJ2-5
V: TRBV4-1
size: -
D: -
DNA: TGCGCCAGCGCCCGCCTACCTGCAACTCAAGAGACCCAGTACTTC
CDR3: CASARLPATQETQYF

J: TRBJ2-7
V: TRBV7-9
size: many
D: -
DNA: TGTGCCAGCAGCTTAAATGCCTTGGGGGCGTCCTACGAGCAGTACTTC
CDR3: CASSLNALGASYEQYF

J: TRBJ2-3
V: TRBV5-6
size: -
D: TRBD2
DNA: TGTGCCAGCAGCTTGTCGGGAGGTATGACAGATACGCAGTATTTT
CDR3: CASSLSGGMTDTQYF

J: TRBJ2-2
V: TRBV5-1
size: -
D: TRBD1
DNA: TGCGCCAGCAGCTTGGCTAGACAGGGGGCGTCGAACACCGGGGAGCTGTTTTTT
CDR3: CASSLARQGASNTGELFF

J: TRBJ1-5
V: TRBV27
size: -
D: -
DNA: TGTGCCAGCAGTTTACGACAGGCCAATCAGCCCCAGCATTTT
CDR3: CASSLRQANQPQHF

J: TRBJ1-1
V: TRBV6-5
size: few
D: -
DNA: TGTGCCAGCAGTTACCCGGGAGTGAACACTGAAGCTTTCTTT
CDR3: CASSYPGVNTEAFF

J: TRBJ1-2
V: TRBV27
size: few
D: TRBD1
DNA: TGTGCCAGCAGTTCTCGCACCACAGGGGGTAACTATGGCTACACCTTC
CDR3: CASSSRTTGGNYGYTF

J: TRBJ1-4
V: TRBV14
size: -
D: TRBD1
DNA: TGTGCCAGCAGCCAATTCCCGCCGACAGGGGGACTAGGGACAACTAATGAAAAACTGTTTTTT
CDR3: CASSQFPPTGGLGTTNEKLFF

J: TRBJ2-7
V: TRBV7-9
size: -
D: -
DNA: TGTGCCAGCAGCCGGGGGTACGAGCAGTACTTC
CDR3: CASSRGYEQYF

J: TRBJ1-1
V: TRBV12-3/TRBV12-4
size: -
D: -
DNA: TGTGCCAGCAGTTACAGGAGCGAAGCTTTCTTT
CDR3: CASSYRSEAFF

J: TRBJ1-2
V: TRBV5-6
size: -
D: -
DNA: TGTGCCAGCAGCTTAGGCGACGGCGCGGTCTATGGCTACACCTTC
CDR3: CASSLGDGAVYGYTF

J: TRBJ1-2
V: TRBV29-1
size: -
D: -
DNA: TGCAGCGTATCGGGCAGGGGACTATATGGCTACACCTTC
CDR3: CSVSGRGLYGYTF

J: TRBJ1-2
V: TRBV2
size: -
D: -
DNA: TGTGCCAGCGAGGAAGCCGTTAGTGGCTACACCTTC
CDR3: CASEEAVSGYTF

J: TRBJ2-1
V: TRBV28
size: -
D: TRBD2
DNA: TGTGCCAGCAGTTTTCGGCGGGAGACTCACAATGAGCAGTTCTTC
CDR3: CASSFRRETHNEQFF

J: TRBJ2-5
V: TRBV4-2
size: -
D: -
DNA: TGTGCCAGCAGCCAAGGCTTGAGGGCCGCCATCCAAGAGACCCAGTACTTC
CDR3: CASSQGLRAAIQETQYF

J: TRBJ2-5
V: TRBV19
size: -
D: -
DNA: TGTGCCAGTAGTATAAGGGGAGGTGAGACCCAGTACTTC
CDR3: CASSIRGGETQYF

J: TRBJ2-7
V: TRBV4-1
size: -
D: -
DNA: TGCGCCAGCAGCCCCTCGGGGGATGCGCAGTACTTC
CDR3: CASSPSGDAQYF

J: TRBJ1-4
V: TRBV19
size: -
D: -
DNA: TGTGCCAGTAGTGGCGAGGGAGGAGGTGAAAAACTGTTTTTT
CDR3: CASSGEGGGEKLFF

J: TRBJ1-1
V: TRBV5-1
size: few
D: -
DNA: TGCGCCAGCAGCTCTGGATTTGGAGTGAACACTGAAGCTTTCTTT
CDR3: CASSSGFGVNTEAFF

J: TRBJ1-1
V: TRBV5-1
size: few
D: -
DNA: TGCGCCAGCACTTTAATTCGGGGGGGTGAAGCTTTCTTT
CDR3: CASTLIRGGEAFF

J: TRBJ2-1
V: TRBV20-1
size: -
D: -
DNA: TGCAGTGCCCGGAGAGGGGAGCAGTTCTTC
CDR3: CSARRGEQFF

J: TRBJ1-5
V: TRBV7-3
size: -
D: -
DNA: TGTGCCAGCAGCTTAAGGGGCGATCAGCCCCAGCATTTT
CDR3: CASSLRGDQPQHF

J: TRBJ2-1
V: TRBV18
size: -
D: TRBD2
DNA: TGTGCCAGCTCACCGGGACTAGCGGGAGACAATGAGCAGTTCTTC
CDR3: CASSPGLAGDNEQFF

J: TRBJ1-4
V: TRBV7-3
size: few
D: -
DNA: TGTGCCAGCACCCCCACACGACAGGTTGGCGGTGAAAAACTGTTTTTT
CDR3: CASTPTRQVGGEKLFF

J: TRBJ2-7
V: TRBV5-1
size: -
D: -
DNA: TGCGCCAGCAGCTTAGGTGGGTCTGGGGAGATCTACGAGCAGTACTTC
CDR3: CASSLGGSGEIYEQYF

J: TRBJ1-1
V: TRBV19
size: -
D: TRBD1
DNA: TGTGCCAGTAGTGGTTGGACAGGCTATTTCATGAACACTGAAGCTTTCTTT
CDR3: CASSGWTGYFMNTEAFF

J: TRBJ1-2
V: TRBV7-2
size: -
D: -
DNA: TGTGCCAGCACCGTTACAGGGTCCGCTGGCTACACCTTC
CDR3: CASTVTGSAGYTF

J: TRBJ2-1
V: TRBV18
size: -
D: TRBD2
DNA: TGTGCCAGCTCACCTCGCGGAACTAGCGTGACCTCCAATGAGCAGTTCTTC
CDR3: CASSPRGTSVTSNEQFF

J: TRBJ1-2
V: TRBV6-2/TRBV6-3
size: -
D: TRBD1
DNA: TGTGCCAGCAGTCAGGGGGTTATCGGTGGCTACACCTTC
CDR3: CASSQGVIGGYTF

J: TRBJ2-1
V: TRBV7-3
size: -
D: TRBD2
DNA: TGTGCCAGCAGCCGGAGCGGGGGGGCATATGAGCAGTTCTTC
CDR3: CASSRSGGAYEQFF

J: TRBJ1-5
V: TRBV16
size: -
D: -
DNA: TGTGCCAGCAGCCAGTCTTATAGCAATCAGCCCCAGCATTTT
CDR3: CASSQSYSNQPQHF

J: TRBJ2-5
V: TRBV2
size: -
D: TRBD2
DNA: TGTGCCAGCAGTGCCGGACTAGCGGGGGGCGGGCAAGAGACCCAGTACTTC
CDR3: CASSAGLAGGGQETQYF

J: TRBJ1-2
V: TRBV28
size: -
D: -
DNA: TGTGCCACCTGCCGTCCGGGGGTGGGGGGACCCTATGGCTACACCTTC
CDR3: CATCRPGVGGPYGYTF

J: TRBJ1-3
V: TRBV7-2
size: -
D: TRBD1
DNA: TGTGCCAGCAGCTCGGACAGGCCAAGAAGTGGAAACACCATATATTTT
CDR3: CASSSDRPRSGNTIYF

J: TRBJ1-2
V: TRBV2
size: -
D: -
DNA: TGTGCCAGCAGTGATGGGGAGAGCTTGCGCTACACCTTC
CDR3: CASSDGESLRYTF

J: TRBJ2-3
V: TRBV29-1
size: -
D: -
DNA: TGCAGCGCTGTAGTGGGGGCGACAGATACGCAGTATTTT
CDR3: CSAVVGATDTQYF

J: TRBJ1-5
V: TRBV28
size: once
D: -
DNA: TGTGCCAGCAGTTTTAGGGGAACGGTTCAGCCCCAGCATTTT
CDR3: CASSFRGTVQPQHF